These T cell receptor beta chains were read from a single sample in a study of blood T cell repertoires in COVID-19. Clones were read by immunoSEQ multiplex PCR, and TCRdb kept only the in-frame ones, dropping some. The table lists 300,000 or so clones, 90% of them singletons. Sequencing input: PBMCs or T cells enriched from blood (not recorded which). These receptors all come from a man aged 55-75 years who had recovered from COVID-19. Each CDR3 is given with its conserved first and last residue. Each record gives: D gene, clone size, V gene, J gene, CDR3 DNA, CDR3 protein. D genes are given only for firm matches. Size values are once, few and many counts, or a class for expanded clones, and some rows have none.

>TRBD1|-|TRBV9|TRBJ2-7
TGTGCCAGCAGCGAGTCCGGGACAGGGGTTTTTCAGCAGTACTTC
CASSESGTGVFQQYF
>TRBD2|-|TRBV7-7|TRBJ2-5
TGTGCTAGCAGCCCCAGCGGGGGGGCCGAGACCCAGTACTTC
CASSPSGGAETQYF
>TRBD1|-|TRBV4-3|TRBJ1-6
TGCGCCAGCAGCCTGCTGACAGGGGGGGGGAATTCACCCCTCCACTTT
CASSLLTGGGNSPLHF
>-|-|TRBV7-2|TRBJ1-6
TGTGCCAGCAGCTTAGTAGCGGTTCCTAATTCACCCCTCCACTTT
CASSLVAVPNSPLHF
>-|once|TRBV5-6|TRBJ1-1
TGTGCCAGCAGCTTAATTAACGGGAGGAACACTGAAGCTTTCTTT
CASSLINGRNTEAFF
>-|-|TRBV4-1|TRBJ1-1
TGCGCCAGCAGCCAAGAGTCCGTGGGGGCCAGTGGAGCTTTCTTT
CASSQESVGASGAFF
>-|-|TRBV30|TRBJ2-1
TGTGCCTGGAGTCCGGGCAATGAGCAGTTCTTC
CAWSPGNEQFF
>-|-|TRBV27|TRBJ2-5
TGTGCCAGCAGTTTAGCGGGGACCCAGTACTTC
CASSLAGTQYF
>TRBD1|once|TRBV6-2/TRBV6-3|TRBJ1-5
TGTGCCAGCAGTGGGACAGGGATGAATCAGCCCCAGCATTTT
CASSGTGMNQPQHF
>TRBD2|-|TRBV29-1|TRBJ2-1
TGCAGCGTTGACGCTCAAGGGGGTCTAGCGGGTCCCACGGGTGAGCAGTTCTTC
CSVDAQGGLAGPTGEQFF
>-|-|TRBV18|TRBJ1-1
TGTGCCAGCTCACCGGGGATTAACACAGGCGCTGAAGCTTTCTTT
CASSPGINTGAEAFF
>-|-|TRBV4-1|TRBJ2-1
TGCGCCAGCAGCCAAGATCCAGCCAGGGGAGGGCCTAATGAGCAGTTCTTC
CASSQDPARGGPNEQFF
>-|once|TRBV18|TRBJ1-1
TGTGCCAGCTCAGAACAGAAGAACACTGAAGCTTTCTTT
CASSEQKNTEAFF
>-|-|TRBV7-9|TRBJ1-2
TGTGCCAGCGCACTGGGGCAAAGCTATGGCTACACCTTC
CASALGQSYGYTF
>-|-|TRBV7-2|TRBJ1-2
TGTGCCAGCAGCCCAGATAACTATGGCTACACCTTC
CASSPDNYGYTF
>-|-|TRBV2|TRBJ1-5
TGTGCCAGCAGTGACAGGGATAGCAATCAGCCCCAGCATTTT
CASSDRDSNQPQHF
>TRBD1|-|TRBV6-5|TRBJ2-1
TGTGCCAGCAGGGGACAGGGGAATGAGCAGTTCTTC
CASRGQGNEQFF
>TRBD1|-|TRBV7-9|TRBJ1-1
TGTGCCAGCGGGGGAGACAGGGGGCGGAAAGCTTTCTTT
CASGGDRGRKAFF
>TRBD2|-|TRBV7-2|TRBJ2-5
TGTGCCAGCAGCTTAGCGCGCATGGGGGGGCAAGAGACCCAGTACTTC
CASSLARMGGQETQYF
>-|-|TRBV4-1|TRBJ1-3
TGCGCCAGCAGCCTAGGCGGGGGTTATGGAAACACCATATATTTT
CASSLGGGYGNTIYF
>-|-|TRBV2|TRBJ1-2
TGTGCCAGCAGCGACAGTAACTATGGCTACACCTTC
CASSDSNYGYTF
>TRBD1|-|TRBV6-5|TRBJ1-2
TGTGCCAGCAGCCCCGCTGGTAGGGACAGCTATGGCTACACCTTC
CASSPAGRDSYGYTF
>-|-|TRBV5-4|TRBJ1-2
TGTGCCAGCAGCTTGGAGTCCGGGGCGGGGGGCTACACCTTC
CASSLESGAGGYTF
>-|-|TRBV7-2|TRBJ1-4
TGTGCCAGCAGCTTATTCGGCTCAGACAGTGAAAAACTGTTTTTT
CASSLFGSDSEKLFF
>-|once|TRBV7-9|TRBJ2-3
TGTGCCAGCAGCTTAATGTTGGGCGGGGCTAGCACAGATACGCAGTATTTT
CASSLMLGGASTDTQYF
>TRBD1|-|TRBV28|TRBJ1-6
TGTGCCAGCAAAACCGGGACAGGGACTTCACCCCTCCACTTT
CASKTGTGTSPLHF
>-|-|TRBV12-5|TRBJ2-7
TGTGCTAGTGGTTTGGTAGCCCGTGAGCAGTACTTC
CASGLVAREQYF
>-|-|TRBV5-1|TRBJ2-1
TGCGCCAGCAGCTTTCGTCCACCGGGAGACAATGAGCAGTTCTTC
CASSFRPPGDNEQFF
>TRBD1|-|TRBV7-9|TRBJ1-3
TGTGCCAGCAGCTCGGACAGGGGGGCAAACACCATATATTTT
CASSSDRGANTIYF
>-|-|TRBV7-8|TRBJ1-1
TGTGCCACCGCACAGGGAGTGAACACTGAAGCTTTCTTT
CATAQGVNTEAFF
>TRBD2|-|TRBV18|TRBJ2-1
TGTGCCAGCTCACCACCGGCGGGAGCGATAGGGACTGAGCAGTTCTTC
CASSPPAGAIGTEQFF
>-|few|TRBV6-5|TRBJ1-2
TGTGCCAGCAGAATAAGTGAGGTCTATGGCTACACCTTC
CASRISEVYGYTF
>TRBD2|-|TRBV27|TRBJ2-7
TGTGCCAGCAGTTTTAGCGGGAGCTCCTACGAGCAGTACTTC
CASSFSGSSYEQYF
>TRBD2|-|TRBV24-1|TRBJ2-1
TGTGCCACCGACGCCGGGACTAGCATCCATGAGCAGTTCTTC
CATDAGTSIHEQFF
>-|-|TRBV14|TRBJ2-3
TGTGCCAGCAGCCAAGAGGCGACTATTAGCACAGATACGCAGTATTTT
CASSQEATISTDTQYF
>TRBD1|-|TRBV18|TRBJ1-5
TGTGCCAGCTCACCCGGGACAGGGGACAATCAGCCCCAGCATTTT
CASSPGTGDNQPQHF
>-|-|TRBV11-2|TRBJ1-2
TGTGCCAGCACCCCCGTAGTACACTATGGCTACACCTTC
CASTPVVHYGYTF
>-|-|TRBV6-2/TRBV6-3|TRBJ2-1
TGTGCCAGCAGTTACCGGAGCTCCTACAATGAGCAGTTCTTC
CASSYRSSYNEQFF
>-|-|TRBV2|TRBJ1-1
TGTGCCAGCAGCGGAGTTATGAACACTGAAGCTTTCTTT
CASSGVMNTEAFF
>-|-|TRBV5-4|TRBJ1-5
TGTGCCAGCAGTCCGGGAATAAATCAGCCCCAGCATTTT
CASSPGINQPQHF
>TRBD2|-|TRBV19|TRBJ2-1
TGTGCCAGTAGTACTGGACTAGTCCGCTCCTACAATGAGCAGTTCTTC
CASSTGLVRSYNEQFF
>-|-|TRBV14|TRBJ2-5
TGTGCCAGCAGCCCTCGACTCACCGGGGAGACCCAGTACTTC
CASSPRLTGETQYF
>-|once|TRBV6-5|TRBJ1-4
TGTGCCAGCACCCGATTCGACACCACTAATGAAAAACTGTTTTTT
CASTRFDTTNEKLFF
>-|-|TRBV5-6|TRBJ1-2
TGTGCCACCAAAGAATTCGGGGTGATCCATGGCTACACCTTC
CATKEFGVIHGYTF
>-|-|TRBV5-4|TRBJ1-4
TGTGCCAGCAGCGGGGGGTCGAGTCCTAATGAAAAACTGTTTTTT
CASSGGSSPNEKLFF
>TRBD1|few|TRBV9|TRBJ2-5
TGTGCCAGCAGCCCCGGGACAGTACAAGAGACCCAGTACTTC
CASSPGTVQETQYF
>TRBD2|-|TRBV2|TRBJ2-1
TGTGCCAGCCAAGGGACTAGAGAAGTAGATGAGCAGTTCTTC
CASQGTREVDEQFF
>TRBD1|-|TRBV14|TRBJ1-2
TGTGCCAGCAGCGATACCGGGACAGGGGATTCCTATGGCTACACCTTC
CASSDTGTGDSYGYTF
>-|-|TRBV6-5|TRBJ2-2
TGTGCCAGCAGTTACTCACAGGGTAGCACCGGGGAGCTGTTTTTT
CASSYSQGSTGELFF
>-|-|TRBV15|TRBJ1-5
TGTGCCACCAGCAGAGATCATGGCAAGGGGAATCAGCCCCAGCATTTT
CATSRDHGKGNQPQHF
>TRBD1|-|TRBV27|TRBJ1-1
TGTGCCAGCAGTGCGGGACAGGGGAGAGGCACTGAAGCTTTCTTT
CASSAGQGRGTEAFF
>TRBD1|-|TRBV27|TRBJ1-2
TGTGCCAGCAGTCCTACAGGGGCGAGGGGCTACACCTTC
CASSPTGARGYTF
>-|once|TRBV7-9|TRBJ2-3
TGTGCCAGCAGCCCCGCCTCAGGGGTAGGGAGCACAGATACGCAGTATTTT
CASSPASGVGSTDTQYF
>-|-|TRBV11-3|TRBJ2-5
TGTGCCAGCAGCGCGCTCCCGGGTGCCCAAGAGACCCAGTACTTC
CASSALPGAQETQYF
>TRBD1|-|TRBV4-1|TRBJ1-4
TGCGCCAGCAGCCACCCACCGGGACAGGGTTCCTTTAATGAAAAACTGTTTTTT
CASSHPPGQGSFNEKLFF